One T cell receptor (beta chain) is described in this entry. There are 15 residues in the CDR3. CDR1 and CDR2 from the germline V gene are LNHDA and SQIVND (reference sequence). V lost 8 bases and J lost 7; bases outside the gene matches: 14. The entry originates in a study of shared clonotypes between healthy human individuals. Profiled with immunoSEQ multiplex PCR; TCRdb holds only in-frame clones, not every one. Seen here are about 2 million clones, 85% to 95% observed once, and the top ten hold roughly 0.13%. Partitioning of CD4+ cells yielded a CD45RA+ naive subset and a CD45RA-negative memory subset.

This chain uses TRBV19 with TRBJ1-5, with 7 bases aligning to TRBD1. Input material: naive CD4+ T cells sorted from blood. The subset was: CD45RA+ positively selected. This TCR derives from a young man in good health. The CDR3 loop reads CASGEQGGARQPQHF. Here the CDR3 DNA reads TGTGCCAGTGGGGAGCAAGGGGGCGCGAGACAGCCCCAGCATTTT.